The clone carrying this T cell receptor beta chain has just a few counts. What it binds is unknown. This CDR3 is 15 amino acids long. V was trimmed by 0 bases and J by 3 bases, leaving 12 bases between them. The germline V gene encodes CDR1 LGHNA and CDR2 YSLEER. TCRdb reanalysed the PCR reads using MiXCR and keeps one entry per CDR3 protein. The sample lists about 630,000 distinct CDR3 sequences; 25% were seen once. These data are taken from a study of molecular identifiers for immune sequencing clone quantification. Overall study findings and caveats: Beyond 20 RNA copies, clones held over 99% of effector molecules, compared with under 1% in naive cells.

Sequences were obtained from naive CD8+ T cells from blood, with Jurkat cell RNA spiked in. The sample's subset: FACS-sorted CD8+CD4-CCR7+CD45RA+ naive T cells. V is TRBV4-3 and J is TRBJ2-7, with D perhaps being TRBD1 or TRBD2 (5 bases each). The source of this sequence is a human donor in good health. Some libraries in this study had Jurkat cell RNA spiked in. The CDR3: CASSQDRGSFYEQYF. CDR3 nucleotides: TGCGCCAGCAGCCAAGATCGGGGCTCCTTCTACGAGCAGTACTTC.